What follows are 19 T cell receptor beta chains derived from one specimen sequenced in a study of human T cells and chemical hapten exposure. TCRdb reprocessed the RACE reads with MiXCR, giving one entry per CDR3 protein. The sample holds 100,000 to 150,000 distinct CDR3 sequences, around 8.2% seen once. Time point denoted: healthy volunteer bleed at 2 weeks. The total RNA was obtained from whole blood that was not fractionated. Sample: whole blood. These receptors all come from a male donor in good health. Some clones in this sample may be carry-over from other donors' samples.

This rearrangement joins TRBV14 to TRBJ2-7; 8 nucleotides agree with TRBD1. This CDR3 is built from 14 residues. Per the germline V gene, CDR1 is SGHDN and CDR2 is FVKESK. J gave up 2 bases and V 4 bases, and 4 bases lay outside the gene matches. CDR3: CASSRRTGTYEQYF. CDR3 nucleotides: TGTGCCAGCAGCCGAAGGACAGGGACCTACGAGCAGTACTTC.

This clonotype occurred a few times. This chain connects TRBV20-1 to TRBJ1-4; D remains unclear. This CDR3 has 13 residues. The germline CDR1 and CDR2 sequences are DFQATT and SNEGSKA (reference sequence). The ends were cut back, 1 base at V and 7 bases at J, with 10 bases in the middle. DNA for the CDR3: TGCAGTGCTAGAGGCCTCGCGGGTGAAAAACTGTTTTTT. It is translated as CSARGLAGEKLFF.

This clonotype appeared a few times. The V and J genes are TRBV29-1 and TRBJ2-5; 13 bases agree with TRBD2. Looked up from germline, CDR1 is SQVTM and CDR2 is ANQGSEA. V was pared by 2 bases and J by 2 bases, with 8 bases of the junction left unmatched. The CDR3 runs 17 residues. The CDR3 DNA reads as TGCAGCGTTGAACAGGGACTAGCGGGGACCCCTCAAGAGACCCAGTACTTC. It specifies CSVEQGLAGTPQETQYF.

This chain uses TRBV3-1 with TRBJ1-1; no reliable D call. V lost 5 bases, J lost 3 bases, and 16 bases lay in between. In germline, CDR1 is LGHDT, CDR2 YNNKEL (reference sequence). This CDR3 is 15 amino acids long. The CDR3 sequence is CASSARQFMDTEAFF. Here the CDR3 DNA reads TGTGCCAGCAGCGCCCGCCAATTTATGGACACTGAAGCTTTCTTT. Drawing the rest from reference TRBV3-1 and TRBJ1-1, the complete variable domain is DTAVSQTPKYLVTQMGNDKSIKCEQNLGHDTMYWYKQDSKKFLKIMFSYNNKELIINETVPNRFSPKSPDKAHLNLHINSLELGDSAVYFCASSARQFMDTEAFFGQGTRLTVV.

This clonotype has only a few counts. The gene calls are TRBV7-9 and TRBJ2-7; 8 bases are a match to TRBD1. This CDR3 contains 20 residues. With 2 bases clipped from V and 5 bases from J, the junction kept 23 bases outside the gene matches. Per the germline V gene, CDR1 is SEHNR and CDR2 is FQNEAQ (reference sequence). CDR3 protein: CASSLTPLATGQGRDNEQYF. As DNA, the CDR3 is TGTGCCAGCAGCTTAACCCCTTTGGCTACCGGACAGGGAAGGGACAACGAGCAGTACTTC.

This clonotype has a count of ten or more. V is TRBV5-1 and J is TRBJ2-3; TRBD1 aligns across 11 bases. CDR1 SGHRS and CDR2 YFSETQ come from the germline V gene. This CDR3 is built from 16 residues. The junction had 11 bases not matched to a gene; V was cut back by 4 bases and J by 7 bases. CDR3 loop: CASSIGQGAPLHTQYF. The CDR3 DNA follows: TGCGCCAGCAGCATCGGACAGGGGGCCCCCCTCCATACGCAGTATTTT.

This clonotype has a count of ten or more. The rearrangement uses TRBV9 and TRBJ2-1; D is tentatively TRBD1 or TRBD2 (6 bases each). V lost 1 base to trimming and J lost 5 bases, with 13 bases between them. Germline loops: CDR1 SGDLS, CDR2 YYNGEE. There are 15 residues in the CDR3. The CDR3 protein is CASSVWGAKNNEQFF. For the CDR3, the DNA is TGTGCCAGCAGCGTATGGGGGGCTAAAAACAATGAGCAGTTCTTC.

This clonotype was counted a few times. This chain links TRBV13 with TRBJ1-1; D not certain. V lost 5 bases and J 6 bases, leaving 10 bases between the germline ends. The length of the CDR3 is 12 residues. In germline, CDR1 is PRHDT, CDR2 FYEKMQ (reference sequence). CDR3 DNA sequence: TGTGCCAGCAGCGTCCAGAGTCCTGAAGCTTTCTTT. This gives the protein CASSVQSPEAFF.

The rearrangement uses TRBV23-1 and TRBJ2-1, with unresolved D. TRBV23-1 falls under the ORF class, with uncertain function. Trimming removed 3 bases from V and 0 bases from J, with 9 bases in between. The CDR3 is made up of 15 amino acids. The CDR3 loop reads CASSQSSSSYNEQFF. In nucleotides, the CDR3 is TGCGCCAGCAGTCAGTCATCGAGCTCCTACAATGAGCAGTTCTTC.

In this sample, this clonotype turned up a few times. The genes are TRBV6-6 and TRBJ1-5, with D possibly TRBD1 on 6 matching bases. This CDR3 comprises 14 residues. Looked up from germline, CDR1 is MNHNY and CDR2 is SVGAGI (reference sequence). This chain's CDR3 is CVPGARISNQPQHF. The CDR3 region has the DNA TGTGTTCCGGGGGCGCGGATAAGCAATCAGCCCCAGCATTTT.

This chain links TRBV4-1 with TRBJ1-5, with TRBD1 as a possible D gene (5 bases). Germline CDR1 reads MGHRA; CDR2 reads YSYEKL. V was trimmed by 1 base and J by 2 bases, leaving 9 bases between them. This CDR3 region has 15 residues. DNA of the CDR3: TGCGCCAGCAGCCAAGTAGAACAGGGCAATCAGCCCCAGCATTTT. It translates to CASSQVEQGNQPQHF.

This clonotype has only a few counts. The chain uses TRBV5-1 and TRBJ1-3; maybe TRBD1 (5 bases). The germline CDR1 and CDR2 sequences are SGHRS and YFSETQ. The CDR3 contains 14 residues. Trimming pared 4 bases from V and 4 bases from J, leaving 12 bases between. This CDR3 reads CASSPVGAGNTIYF. The CDR3 DNA sequence: TGCGCCAGCAGCCCCGTTGGGGCAGGAAACACCATATATTTT.

The chain is built from TRBV7-9 and TRBJ2-1; D is perhaps TRBD1 (6 bases). Deletions cut 1 base from V and 2 bases from J, with 12 bases between. The length of the CDR3 is 16 residues. CDR1 is SEHNR and CDR2 is FQNEAQ in the germline V gene (reference sequence). The DNA of the CDR3 is TGTGCCAGCAGCTTAGTCTCGGGACAACCCTACAATGAGCAGTTCTTC. Protein product: CASSLVSGQPYNEQFF. Complete variable domain (other parts from reference TRBV7-9 and TRBJ2-1): DTGVSQNPRHKITKRGQNVTFRCDPISEHNRLYWYRQTLGQGPEFLTYFQNEAQLEKSRLLSDRFSAERPKGSFSTLEIQRTEQGDSAMYLCASSLVSGQPYNEQFFGPGTRLTVL.

The gene calls are TRBV11-2 and TRBJ2-3, with TRBD1 matching 9 bases. V dropped 6 bases and J dropped 4; count of bases not matched to a gene: 8. Looked up from germline, CDR1 is SGHAT and CDR2 is FQNNGV. CDR3 length equals 15 residues. CDR3 nucleotide sequence: TGTGCCAGCAGAAAAACAGGGGGCAGAGCAGATACGCAGTATTTT. Its protein is CASRKTGGRADTQYF.

The chain joins TRBV20-1 to TRBJ2-3; D is ambiguous. The CDR3 length is 12 residues. CDR1 is DFQATT, CDR2 SNEGSKA, per germline (reference sequence). With 6 bases removed from V and 4 bases from J, the gap between germline ends came to 11 bases. The CDR3: CSADADADTQYF. CDR3 in DNA: TGCAGTGCCGACGCGGATGCAGATACGCAGTATTTT.

This clonotype has a handful of counts. This chain links TRBV9 with TRBJ2-1; D unresolved. V shed 0 bases and J shed 4 bases, with 8 bases lying between them. Germline lookup yields CDR1 SGDLS and CDR2 YYNGEE. CDR3 size: 14 residues. CDR3 loop: CASSVESGYNEQFF. The CDR3 coding sequence is TGTGCCAGCAGCGTAGAATCGGGTTACAATGAGCAGTTCTTC.

This chain joins TRBV13 and TRBJ1-1; D not resolved. CDR1 and CDR2 (germline): PRHDT, FYEKMQ (reference sequence). The CDR3 has 15 residues. V was pared by 5 bases and J by 5 bases, with 18 bases between. The CDR3 loop reads CASSHYREPVTEAFF. CDR3 nucleotide sequence: TGTGCCAGCAGCCATTACCGGGAGCCGGTGACTGAAGCTTTCTTT.

The rearrangement joins TRBV10-2 to TRBJ2-1; D perhaps matches TRBD1 (5 bases). The V gene lost 4 bases and the J gene lost 0 bases, with 10 bases spanning the gap. The CDR3 runs 15 residues. Germline V gene sequence: CDR1 WSHSY, CDR2 SAAADI. CDR3 in DNA: TGCGCCAGCAGTGGTAGGGGCCTCTCCTACAATGAGCAGTTCTTC. Translated, it gives CASSGRGLSYNEQFF.

Points on this clonotype: This may be a read error, as it is one base from a much larger clone. The rearrangement joins TRBV10-3 to TRBJ2-1, with D perhaps matching TRBD2 (5 bases). The CDR3 sequence is 13 residues long. V was trimmed by 11 bases and J by 5 bases, leaving 16 bases between them. Germline V gene data show CDR1 as ENHRY and CDR2 as SYGVKD. CDR3 DNA: TGTGCCGTCATGGGGAGCGGAGACAATGAGCAGTTCTTC. Translation gives CAVMGSGDNEQFF.